The source of this TCR beta chain is a study of blood T cell repertoires in COVID-19. Study information: Samples came from the United States, Italy and Spain, spanning acute and convalescent COVID-19.

How the authors handled the data: Reference gene primer amplification yielded estimated nucleated cell counts. The data were produced by immunoSEQ multiplex PCR, yet TCRdb's version contains in-frame clones alone and is incomplete. That table furnishes V, J and clone size, whereas the DNA furnished D and trimming. The table shows 200,000 to 250,000 clones, with around nine tenths occurring only once. Clinical histories supplied by participants themselves formed the basis of cohort assignment. Two negative PCRs, clearance, or symptom resolution were required of recovered Cohort 3 donors. Germline V gene lookup returns CDR1 MNHEY and CDR2 SVGEGT. The junction had 8 bases not matched to a gene; V was cut back by 4 bases and J by 8 bases. The CDR3 contains 15 residues.

The V gene is TRBV6-2 or TRBV6-3, the J gene TRBJ1-4; 9 bases fit TRBD1. The sequenced material came from PBMCs or T cells enriched from blood (not recorded which). This receptor was obtained from a young man who had recovered from COVID-19. DNA for the CDR3: TGTGCCAGCAGTTGGGACAGGGTTCTTTACGAAAAACTGTTTTTT. Translating gives CASSWDRVLYEKLFF.